This entry features one TCR beta chain sequence. The record originates from a study of T cell changes during pregnancy in multiple sclerosis. The repertoire was sequenced with immunoSEQ multiplex PCR; TCRdb's copy has only in-frame clones and lacks some. The table has approximately 90,000 clones, 90% to 95% seen once. There are 15 residues in the CDR3. Trimming stripped 6 bases from V and 5 bases from J, with 20 bases between. Germline V gene lookup returns CDR1 ENHRY and CDR2 SYGVKD. This rearrangement joins TRBV10-3 to TRBJ2-7; maybe TRBD2 (7 bases). The clonotype originates from a female donor in good health, enrolled as a control in a pregnancy study. Material: peripheral blood, obtained after pregnancy. The CDR3 region is CAIREDGGQGNEQYF. CDR3 coding DNA: TGTGCCATCAGGGAGGACGGGGGGCAGGGCAACGAGCAGTACTTC.